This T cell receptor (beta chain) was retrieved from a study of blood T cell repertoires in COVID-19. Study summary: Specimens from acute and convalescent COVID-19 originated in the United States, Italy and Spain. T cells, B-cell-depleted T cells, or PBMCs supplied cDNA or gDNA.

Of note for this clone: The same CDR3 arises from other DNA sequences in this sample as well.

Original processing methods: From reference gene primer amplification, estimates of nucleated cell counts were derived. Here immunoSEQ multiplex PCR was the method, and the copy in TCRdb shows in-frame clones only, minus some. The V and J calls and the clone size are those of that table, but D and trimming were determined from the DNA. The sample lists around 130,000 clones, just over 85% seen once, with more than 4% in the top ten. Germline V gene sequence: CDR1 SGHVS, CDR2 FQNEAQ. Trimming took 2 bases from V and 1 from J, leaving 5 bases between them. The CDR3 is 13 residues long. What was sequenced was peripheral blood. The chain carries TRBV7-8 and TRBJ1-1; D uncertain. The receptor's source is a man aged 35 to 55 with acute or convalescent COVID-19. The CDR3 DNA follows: TGTGCCAGCAGCTTACGCGGGAACACTGAAGCTTTCTTT. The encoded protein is CASSLRGNTEAFF.